This entry features one T cell receptor beta chain sequence. Its antigen is undetermined. This sample was taken from a study of shared clonotypes between healthy human individuals. In the authors' methods: Without quality scores, immunoSEQ junctional reads could not be filtered like full-length reads. This table comes from immunoSEQ multiplex PCR, and its TCRdb copy is limited to in-frame clones, with some not included. The V and J calls and the clone size are those of that table, but D and trimming were determined from the DNA. The table lists about 1,900,000 clones, about 95% of them singletons, with roughly 1.2% in the top ten. Broader study findings: Estimated clonotype richness was generally higher in naive than memory subsets.

The CDR3 length is 13 residues. J lost 5 bases, V lost 4 bases, and 5 bases had no gene match. Germline V gives CDR1 GTSNPN, CDR2 SVGIG (reference sequence). Naive CD8 cells lacked CD45RO, underwent positive selection for CCR7 and left out terminally differentiated effector memory CD45RA+ cells. All donors qualified as healthy HIV-negative adults and had experienced no recent acute infections or vaccinations. The chain recombines TRBV30 with TRBJ2-1; 7 bases agree with TRBD2. This receptor was obtained from a man in his late teens or twenties in good health. Material for sequencing was naive CD8+ T cells sorted from blood. As DNA, the CDR3 is TGTGCCTGGACGGGAGGTAGCGACAATGAGCAGTTCTTC. Translated, it gives CAWTGGSDNEQFF.